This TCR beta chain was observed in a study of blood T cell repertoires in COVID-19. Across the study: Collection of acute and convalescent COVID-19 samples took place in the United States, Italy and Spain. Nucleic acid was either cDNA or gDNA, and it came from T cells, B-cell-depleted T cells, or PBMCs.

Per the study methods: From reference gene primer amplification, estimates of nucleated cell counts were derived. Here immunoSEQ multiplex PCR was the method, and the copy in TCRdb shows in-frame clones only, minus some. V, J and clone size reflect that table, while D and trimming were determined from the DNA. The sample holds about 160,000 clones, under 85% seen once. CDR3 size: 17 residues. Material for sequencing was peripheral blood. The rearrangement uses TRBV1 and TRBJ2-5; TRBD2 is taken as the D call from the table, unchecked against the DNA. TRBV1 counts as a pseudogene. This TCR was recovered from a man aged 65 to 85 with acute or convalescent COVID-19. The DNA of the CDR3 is TGCACCAGCAGCCAAGATCCCCTAGCGGCAGAATTAGAGACCCAGTACTTC. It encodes CTSSQDPLAAELETQYF.